The present entry profiles one T cell receptor beta chain with its context. Its target is not known. Trimming took 9 bases from V and 5 from J, leaving 14 bases between them. Per germline, CDR1 MNHNS and CDR2 SASEGT. The CDR3 is 12 amino acids. The data derive from a study of T cell repertoires in cytomegalovirus infection. TCRdb called the reads again in MiXCR, with one record for every CDR3 protein. Of approximately 180,000 distinct CDR3 sequences listed, about 21% are singletons. Study results and caveats: Predominance within the ex vivo response was attributable to HLA-C-restricted CMV-specific TCR beta clonotypes.

Input material: PBMCs. The V and J genes are TRBV6-1 and TRBJ2-7; maybe TRBD2 (6 bases). This clonotype was sampled from a human donor in good health (CMV status not recorded). Some clones in this sample may be carry-over from other donors' samples. The CDR3 protein is CASNLAGNEQYF. The CDR3 region has the DNA TGTGCCAGTAACCTTGCGGGGAACGAGCAGTACTTC.